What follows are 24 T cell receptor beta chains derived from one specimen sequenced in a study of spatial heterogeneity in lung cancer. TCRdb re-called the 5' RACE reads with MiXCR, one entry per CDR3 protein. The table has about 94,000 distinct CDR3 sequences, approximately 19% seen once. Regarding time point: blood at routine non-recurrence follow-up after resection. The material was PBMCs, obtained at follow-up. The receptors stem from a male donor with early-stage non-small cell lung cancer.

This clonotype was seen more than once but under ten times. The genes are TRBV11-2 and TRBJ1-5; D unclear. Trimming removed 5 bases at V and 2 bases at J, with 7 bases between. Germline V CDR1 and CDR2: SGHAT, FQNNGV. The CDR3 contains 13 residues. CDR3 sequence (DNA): TGTGCCAGCAGCACTACTGGCAATCAGCCCCAGCATTTT. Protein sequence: CASSTTGNQPQHF.

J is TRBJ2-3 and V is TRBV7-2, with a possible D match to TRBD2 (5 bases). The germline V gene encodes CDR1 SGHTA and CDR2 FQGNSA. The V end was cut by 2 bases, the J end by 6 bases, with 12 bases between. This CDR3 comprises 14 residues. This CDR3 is CASSLRGKADTQYF. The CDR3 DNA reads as TGTGCCAGCAGCTTACGAGGGAAGGCCGATACGCAGTATTTT.

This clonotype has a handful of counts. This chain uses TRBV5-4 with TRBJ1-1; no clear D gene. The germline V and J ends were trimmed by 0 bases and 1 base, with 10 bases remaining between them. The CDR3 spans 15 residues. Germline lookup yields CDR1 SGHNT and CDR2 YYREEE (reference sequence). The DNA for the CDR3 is TGTGCCAGCAGCTTGGATTCGGCCCGGAACACTGAAGCTTTCTTT. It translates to CASSLDSARNTEAFF.

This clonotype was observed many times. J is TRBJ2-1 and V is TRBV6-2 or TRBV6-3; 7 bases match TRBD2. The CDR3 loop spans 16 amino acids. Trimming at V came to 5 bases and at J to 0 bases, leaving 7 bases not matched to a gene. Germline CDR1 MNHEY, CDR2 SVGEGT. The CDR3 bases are TGTGCCAGCAGTCCGGGGACTACCAGCTCCTACAATGAGCAGTTCTTC. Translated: CASSPGTTSSYNEQFF.

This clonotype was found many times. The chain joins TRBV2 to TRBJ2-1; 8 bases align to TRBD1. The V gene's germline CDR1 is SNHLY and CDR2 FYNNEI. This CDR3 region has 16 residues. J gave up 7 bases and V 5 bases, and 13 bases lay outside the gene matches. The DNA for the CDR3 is TGTGCCAGCAGTCCCTTAGGGGACAGGAGCACAAATGAGCAGTTCTTC. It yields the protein CASSPLGDRSTNEQFF.

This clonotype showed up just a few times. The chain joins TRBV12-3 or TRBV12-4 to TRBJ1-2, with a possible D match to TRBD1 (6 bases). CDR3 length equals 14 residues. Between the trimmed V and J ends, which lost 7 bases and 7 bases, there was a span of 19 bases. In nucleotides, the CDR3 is TGTGCCAGCAACACCCAGGGGTCGCTTGTTGGCTACACCTTC. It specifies CASNTQGSLVGYTF.

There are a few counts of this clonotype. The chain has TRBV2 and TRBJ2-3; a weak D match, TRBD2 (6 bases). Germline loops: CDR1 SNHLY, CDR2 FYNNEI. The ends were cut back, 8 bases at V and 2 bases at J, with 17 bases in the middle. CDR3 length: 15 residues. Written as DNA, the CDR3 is TGTGCCAGCTTCGGGGGACTGGCGAACACAGATACGCAGTATTTT. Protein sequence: CASFGGLANTDTQYF. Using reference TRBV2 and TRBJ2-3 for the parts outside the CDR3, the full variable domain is EPEVTQTPSHQVTQMGQEVILRCVPISNHLYFYWYRQILGQKVEFLVSFYNNEISEKSEIFDDQFSVERPDGSNFTLKIRSTKLEDSAMYFCASFGGLANTDTQYFGPGTRLTVL.

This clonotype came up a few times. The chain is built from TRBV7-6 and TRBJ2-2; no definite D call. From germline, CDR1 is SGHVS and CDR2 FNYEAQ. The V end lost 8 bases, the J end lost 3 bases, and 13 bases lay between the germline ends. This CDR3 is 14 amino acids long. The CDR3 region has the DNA TGTGCCAGCTCCGAAGGGCAGTACACCGGGGAGCTGTTTTTT. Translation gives CASSEGQYTGELFF.

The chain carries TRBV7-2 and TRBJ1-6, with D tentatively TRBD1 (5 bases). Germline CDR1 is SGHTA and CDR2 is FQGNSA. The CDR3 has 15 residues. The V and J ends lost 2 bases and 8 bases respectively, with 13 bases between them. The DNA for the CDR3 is TGTGCCAGCAGCTTACAGGGCGGCGGGGATTCACCCCTCCACTTT. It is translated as CASSLQGGGDSPLHF.

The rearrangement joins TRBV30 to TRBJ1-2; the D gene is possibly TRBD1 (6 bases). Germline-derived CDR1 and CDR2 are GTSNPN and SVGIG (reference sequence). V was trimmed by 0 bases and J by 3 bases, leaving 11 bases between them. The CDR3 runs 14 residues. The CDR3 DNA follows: TGTGCCTGGAGTGTACTTAGGGGGTACTATGGCTACACCTTC. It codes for CAWSVLRGYYGYTF.

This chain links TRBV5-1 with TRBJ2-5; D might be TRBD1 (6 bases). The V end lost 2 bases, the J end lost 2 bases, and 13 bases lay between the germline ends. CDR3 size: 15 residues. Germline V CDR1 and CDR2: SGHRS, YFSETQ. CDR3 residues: CASSFQGSPQETQYF. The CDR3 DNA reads TGCGCCAGCAGCTTCCAGGGGTCCCCACAAGAGACCCAGTACTTC.

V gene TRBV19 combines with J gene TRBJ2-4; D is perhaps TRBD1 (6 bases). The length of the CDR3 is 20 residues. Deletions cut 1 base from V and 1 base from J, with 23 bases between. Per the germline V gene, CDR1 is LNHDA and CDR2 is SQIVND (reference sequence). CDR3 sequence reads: CASSIALTGAYAIAKNIQYF. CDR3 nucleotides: TGTGCCAGTAGTATAGCCCTGACAGGTGCTTATGCTATTGCCAAAAACATTCAGTACTTC.

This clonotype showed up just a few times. CDR3 sequence: CASSPRTLALNTEAFF. As DNA, the CDR3 is TGCGCCAGCAGCCCCAGGACTCTGGCCTTGAACACTGAAGCTTTCTTT. This chain links TRBV4-1 with TRBJ1-1; no reliable D call. Germline V gene data show CDR1 as MGHRA and CDR2 as YSYEKL. Trimming took off 4 bases at V and 0 bases at J, with 15 bases between the two ends. The CDR3 length is 16 residues.

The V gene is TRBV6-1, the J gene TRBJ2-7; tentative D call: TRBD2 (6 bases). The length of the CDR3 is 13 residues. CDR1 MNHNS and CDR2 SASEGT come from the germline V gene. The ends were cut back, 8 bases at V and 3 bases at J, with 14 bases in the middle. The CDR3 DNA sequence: TGTGCCAGCTCGACGGGACTGATCTACGAGCAGTACGTC. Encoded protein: CASSTGLIYEQYV.

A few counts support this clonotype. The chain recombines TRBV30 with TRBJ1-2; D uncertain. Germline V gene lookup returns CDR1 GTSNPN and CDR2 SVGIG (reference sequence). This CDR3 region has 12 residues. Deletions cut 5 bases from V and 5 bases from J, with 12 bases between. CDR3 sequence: CAWSTDYYGYTF. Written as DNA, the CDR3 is TGTGCCTGGTCCACAGACTATTATGGCTACACCTTC.

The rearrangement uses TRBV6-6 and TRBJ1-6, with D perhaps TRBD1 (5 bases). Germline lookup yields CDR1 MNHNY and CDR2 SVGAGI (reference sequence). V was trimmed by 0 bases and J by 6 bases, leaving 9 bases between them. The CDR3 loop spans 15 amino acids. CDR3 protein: CASSYSRQGNSPLHF. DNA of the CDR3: TGTGCCAGCAGTTACTCGAGGCAGGGTAATTCACCCCTCCACTTT.

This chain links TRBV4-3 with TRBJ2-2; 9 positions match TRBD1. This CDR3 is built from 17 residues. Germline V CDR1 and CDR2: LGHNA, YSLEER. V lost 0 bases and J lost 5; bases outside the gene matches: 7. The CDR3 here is CASSQEVSGQGTGELFF. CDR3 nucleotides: TGCGCCAGCAGCCAAGAAGTTAGTGGACAGGGGACCGGGGAGCTGTTTTTT.

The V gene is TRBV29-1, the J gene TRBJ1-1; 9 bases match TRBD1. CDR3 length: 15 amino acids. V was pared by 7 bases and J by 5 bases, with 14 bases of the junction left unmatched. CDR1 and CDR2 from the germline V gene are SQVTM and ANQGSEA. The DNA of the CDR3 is TGCAGCGGTCGAAGACAGGGGGGTTTTTTGACTGAAGCTTTCTTT. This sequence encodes CSGRRQGGFLTEAFF.

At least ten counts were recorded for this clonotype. The CDR3 here is CASSLRAGNTEAFF. The CDR3 region has the DNA TGTGCCAGCAGTCTTAGAGCCGGGAACACTGAAGCTTTCTTT. V usage is TRBV12-3 or TRBV12-4 and J usage is TRBJ1-1, with D unclear. Trimming removed 5 bases at V and 1 base at J, with 11 bases between. The CDR3 loop spans 14 amino acids.

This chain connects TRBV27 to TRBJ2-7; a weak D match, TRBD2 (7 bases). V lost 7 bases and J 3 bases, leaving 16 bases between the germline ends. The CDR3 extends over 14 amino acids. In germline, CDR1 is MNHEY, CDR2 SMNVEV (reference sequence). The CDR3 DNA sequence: TGTGCCAGCAAACTGGCGGGGGCCAACTACGAGCAGTACGTC. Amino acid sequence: CASKLAGANYEQYV.

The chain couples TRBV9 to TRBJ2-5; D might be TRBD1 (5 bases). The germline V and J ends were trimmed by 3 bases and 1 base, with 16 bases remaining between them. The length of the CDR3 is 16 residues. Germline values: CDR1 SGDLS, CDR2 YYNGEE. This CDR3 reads CASSARQTAFQETQYF. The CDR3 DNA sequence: TGTGCCAGCAGCGCCCGACAGACTGCCTTCCAAGAGACCCAGTACTTC.

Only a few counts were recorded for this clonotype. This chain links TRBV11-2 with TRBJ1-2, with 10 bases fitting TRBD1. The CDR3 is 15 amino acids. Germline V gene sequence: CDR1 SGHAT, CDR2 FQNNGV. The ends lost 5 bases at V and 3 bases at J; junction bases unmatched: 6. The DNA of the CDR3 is TGTGCCAGCAGCACCGGGACAGGGGACGACTATGGCTACACCTTC. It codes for CASSTGTGDDYGYTF.

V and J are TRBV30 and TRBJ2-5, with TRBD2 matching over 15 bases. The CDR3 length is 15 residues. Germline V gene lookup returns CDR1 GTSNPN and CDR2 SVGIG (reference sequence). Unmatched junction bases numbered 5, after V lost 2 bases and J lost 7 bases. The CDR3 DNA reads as TGTGCCTGGAGTAGGACTAGCGGGGGGGCTGGGACCCAGTACTTC. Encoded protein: CAWSRTSGGAGTQYF.

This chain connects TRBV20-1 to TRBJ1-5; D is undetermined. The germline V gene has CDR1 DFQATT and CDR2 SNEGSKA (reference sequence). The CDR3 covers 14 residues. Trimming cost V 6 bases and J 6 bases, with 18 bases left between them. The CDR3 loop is CSAIESNGFQPQHF. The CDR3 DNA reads TGCAGTGCAATAGAGTCGAATGGGTTTCAGCCCCAGCATTTT.